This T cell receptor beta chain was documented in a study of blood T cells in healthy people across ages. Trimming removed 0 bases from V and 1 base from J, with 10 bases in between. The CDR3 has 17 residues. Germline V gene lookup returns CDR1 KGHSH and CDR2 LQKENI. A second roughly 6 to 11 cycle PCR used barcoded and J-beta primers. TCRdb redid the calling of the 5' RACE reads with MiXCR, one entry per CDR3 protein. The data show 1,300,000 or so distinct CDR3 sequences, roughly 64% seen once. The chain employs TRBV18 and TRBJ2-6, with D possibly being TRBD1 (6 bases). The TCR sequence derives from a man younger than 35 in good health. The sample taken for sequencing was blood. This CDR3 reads CASSPPKQGSGANVLTF. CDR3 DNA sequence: TGTGCCAGCTCACCACCCAAACAGGGTTCTGGGGCCAACGTCCTGACTTTC.